The rows below give T cell receptor beta chains drawn from one sample of a study of T-cell reconstitution after alpha-beta-depleted transplantation in children. TCRdb re-analysed the PCR reads in MiXCR, keeping a single row per CDR3 protein. The data show some 840,000 distinct CDR3 sequences, 15% to 20% seen once. The source material was PBMCs, mostly from graft donor cells, sampled 360 days after TCRalphabeta/CD19-depleted stem cell transplant. These receptors all stem from a male patient between 5 and 17 years old who had a stem cell transplant for acute lymphoblastic leukemia, so the T cells may come from the graft donor. CDR3s include the opening cysteine and the closing phenylalanine or tryptophan. D genes are given only for firm matches. Size tells how often a clone was seen (once, few, many) or the class of an expanded clone, and some rows leave it out.

D: .; J: TRBJ2-5; size: few; V: TRBV20-1; DNA: TGCAGTGCTAGAGACCGGCCGGGACTCCAAGAGACCCAGTACTTC; CDR3: CSARDRPGLQETQYF
D: .; J: TRBJ2-7; size: many; V: TRBV5-1; DNA: TGCGCCAGCAGCTTTAATCCTGCCTACGAGCAGTACTTC; CDR3: CASSFNPAYEQYF
D: TRBD1; J: TRBJ1-5; size: .; V: TRBV11-1; DNA: TGTGCCAGCAGCTTAGAGGGGACAGGGCTTAATCAGCCCCAGCATTTT; CDR3: CASSLEGTGLNQPQHF
D: .; J: TRBJ2-2; size: .; V: TRBV11-1; DNA: TGTGCCAGCAGCTTCCCACCGGGATGGGAGCTGTTTTTT; CDR3: CASSFPPGWELFF
D: TRBD2; J: TRBJ2-1; size: many; V: TRBV7-3; DNA: TGTGCCAGCAGCTCCCTCCAAGCGGGGGTCAATGAGCAGTTCTTC; CDR3: CASSSLQAGVNEQFF
D: .; J: TRBJ2-7; size: .; V: TRBV10-2; DNA: TGCGCCAGCAGTGAGATGAGCTACGAGCAGTACTTC; CDR3: CASSEMSYEQYF
D: .; J: TRBJ2-1; size: few; V: TRBV30; DNA: TGTGCCTGGAGTGGCCCTGATGAAAGCTCCTACAATGAGCAGTTCTTC; CDR3: CAWSGPDESSYNEQFF
D: .; J: TRBJ2-1; size: .; V: TRBV3-1; DNA: TGTGCCAGCAGCCGGTACTTCAATGAGCAGTTCTTC; CDR3: CASSRYFNEQFF
D: .; J: TRBJ2-5; size: few; V: TRBV5-1; DNA: TGCGCCAGCAGCTTGGAGGCTAGCTGGCATCAAGAGACCCAGTACTTC; CDR3: CASSLEASWHQETQYF
D: TRBD1; J: TRBJ2-2; size: .; V: TRBV20-1; DNA: TGCAGTGCTAGAGAAGATGGCAGGGGGCCTGATACCGGGGAGCTGTTTTTT; CDR3: CSAREDGRGPDTGELFF
D: .; J: TRBJ2-3; size: few; V: TRBV27; DNA: TGTGCCAGCAGTTCCAACAACGCCCGACAGGCGGTTTTGGCCCATACGCAGTATTTT; CDR3: CASSSNNARQAVLAHTQYF
D: .; J: TRBJ2-6; size: many; V: TRBV10-3; DNA: TGTGCCATCAGTACAGGGATTTCTGGGGCCAACGTCCTGACTTTC; CDR3: CAISTGISGANVLTF
D: TRBD2; J: TRBJ2-3; size: few; V: TRBV6-2/TRBV6-3; DNA: TGTGCCAGCAGCCTCTGGCGGGCTAGCGGACATCGGGATACGCAGTATTTT; CDR3: CASSLWRASGHRDTQYF
D: TRBD1; J: TRBJ2-6; size: few; V: TRBV27; DNA: TGTGCCAGCAGCCAGTTCCGGGACAGGGCTGGGGCCAACGTCCTGACTTTC; CDR3: CASSQFRDRAGANVLTF
D: .; J: TRBJ1-5; size: few; V: TRBV5-6; DNA: TGTGCCAGCAGCTTCTCGGTTCGGGGGCGCCAGCCCCAGCATTTT; CDR3: CASSFSVRGRQPQHF
D: TRBD1; J: TRBJ2-1; size: many; V: TRBV12-3/TRBV12-4; DNA: TGTGCCAGCAGACCAGACAGGGGAAATGAGCAGTTCTTC; CDR3: CASRPDRGNEQFF
D: .; J: TRBJ1-1; size: few; V: TRBV3-1; DNA: TGTGCCAGCAGCCAAGATCGGGCCTGGCAGTCGAACACTGAAGCTTTCTTT; CDR3: CASSQDRAWQSNTEAFF
D: .; J: TRBJ2-7; size: many; V: TRBV27; DNA: TGTGCCAGCAGTCCCACGGTCCTCTACGAGCAGTACTTC; CDR3: CASSPTVLYEQYF